These T cell receptor beta chains were read from a single sample in a study of T cell clones after liver transplantation. The protocol was immunoSEQ multiplex PCR, while the TCRdb copy is restricted to in-frame clones and leaves out a portion. The table has about 20,000 clones, nearly 80% seen once. Sequencing was performed on CD8+ T cells from blood, taken around 54 months after liver transplant. Every receptor here comes from a human patient who received a liver transplant. Some T cells may be graft donor cells. CDR3s leave out the opening cysteine and the closing phenylalanine or tryptophan. Clone size is not always given. Where it is, it says once, few, many or a class for expanded clones.

clone_size: -
v_call: TRBV7-9
cdr3_aa: ASSLASTRAYNEQF

clone_size: -
v_call: TRBV15
cdr3_aa: ATSRDFSNQPQH

clone_size: once
v_call: TRBV11-2
cdr3_aa: ASSLRYPTGDTDTQY

clone_size: -
v_call: TRBV5-1
cdr3_aa: ASSWSGQIEADGYT

clone_size: medium-sized
v_call: TRBV28
cdr3_aa: ASSIVGIGTEAF

clone_size: -
v_call: TRBV28
cdr3_aa: ASSLPTGDGYT

clone_size: -
v_call: TRBV6-6
cdr3_aa: ASSSRTGGLEETQY

clone_size: -
v_call: TRBV10-3
cdr3_aa: AISGSDKRDSSSYNEQF

clone_size: -
v_call: TRBV19
cdr3_aa: ASSGRDRPSYEQY

clone_size: -
v_call: TRBV7-8
cdr3_aa: ASSLLRQGNQPQH

clone_size: -
v_call: TRBV19
cdr3_aa: ASSSRTSGANVLT

clone_size: -
v_call: TRBV7-9
cdr3_aa: ASSLNTGELF

clone_size: few
v_call: TRBV6-1
cdr3_aa: ASSESRSGGPTYEQY

clone_size: -
v_call: TRBV7-8
cdr3_aa: ALEGAGNTIY

clone_size: -
v_call: TRBV27
cdr3_aa: ASSFSLTGELF

clone_size: -
v_call: TRBV19
cdr3_aa: ASSIGPNTEAF

clone_size: -
v_call: TRBV10-3
cdr3_aa: AVRGDTPSYEQY

clone_size: -
v_call: TRBV5-6
cdr3_aa: ASSLNRVIWGYT

clone_size: -
v_call: TRBV29-1
cdr3_aa: SVEGSF

clone_size: -
v_call: TRBV19
cdr3_aa: ASSIHGTGYNEQF

clone_size: -
v_call: TRBV2
cdr3_aa: ASSGQGRNTIY

clone_size: -
v_call: TRBV9
cdr3_aa: ASSVADNYGYT

clone_size: -
v_call: TRBV11-2
cdr3_aa: ASSLGTGHNEQY

clone_size: once
v_call: TRBV7-2
cdr3_aa: ASSSESTEETQY

clone_size: -
v_call: TRBV2
cdr3_aa: ASTDPSGLSYNEQF

clone_size: -
v_call: TRBV7-8
cdr3_aa: ASSLTDRGGTEAF

clone_size: -
v_call: TRBV19
cdr3_aa: ASNQGVTDTQY

clone_size: -
v_call: TRBV13
cdr3_aa: ASSLGPDTQY

clone_size: -
v_call: TRBV19
cdr3_aa: ASSILRDNTGELF

clone_size: -
v_call: TRBV6-4
cdr3_aa: ARPCRRLEETQY

clone_size: -
v_call: TRBV30
cdr3_aa: AWSALAGRNNEQF

clone_size: -
v_call: TRBV2
cdr3_aa: ASSEEAGINQPQH

clone_size: few
v_call: TRBV4-1
cdr3_aa: ASSQGPQTGSGQYYGYT

clone_size: -
v_call: TRBV4-1
cdr3_aa: ASSQATQGANQPQH

clone_size: -
v_call: TRBV5-8
cdr3_aa: ASSSLAGGREQF

clone_size: -
v_call: TRBV7-2
cdr3_aa: ASSLETYEQY

clone_size: -
v_call: TRBV18
cdr3_aa: ASSAWDGDSKNIQY

clone_size: many
v_call: TRBV27
cdr3_aa: ASSLTVSYGYT

clone_size: few
v_call: TRBV5-5
cdr3_aa: ASSPPHGTGKDTQY

clone_size: -
v_call: TRBV2
cdr3_aa: ASSGAGPLSTDTQY

clone_size: -
v_call: TRBV7-6
cdr3_aa: ASSPHRGNTEAF

clone_size: -
v_call: TRBV5-6
cdr3_aa: PPLRLAKNIQY